This TCR beta chain was recorded in a study of metastatic and nonmetastatic thyroid tumors (dated by TCRdb to between 2020 and 2021). Regarding the study in general: For patients with malignant and with benign thyroid disease, the researchers compared repertoires between peripheral blood samples and tumor or nodule tissue samples. Summary of the overall study and its limitations: TCR beta diversity was reported as significantly higher in malignant tumors than in benign nodules, in both blood and tumor samples.

Library method: PCR. The sample was run on an Illumina HiSeq 4000. High-throughput sequencing was used to profile the TCR beta-chain CDR3 region of each patient. Turning to the authors' computational methods: The researchers built a classifier to tell apart papillary thyroid cancer patients with distant metastasis, based on CDR3 differences among clinicopathological groups. The Shannon index was used to measure repertoire diversity, and the Morisita-Horn index was used to measure how similar tumor and blood repertoires were. Using fastp trimming at Q25 and MiXCR clonotype assembly, TCRdb reanalyzed the public sequencing data and kept in-frame beta chains. For this entry, the V and J calls and clone size follow TCRdb and not the study's own pipeline. Counted in this sample were approximately 18,000 clones; about 25% of them appeared once. Together, the top ten hold 22% of the sample. No treatment had been received by any patient before thyroid surgery. Patient clinical samples collected from about 2011 to 2019 were retrospectively analysed using T-cell receptor beta sequencing.

With respect to this clone: No cognate antigen has been identified for it. Base qualities are not recorded, but no much larger clone differs from it by a single base.

The clonotype was recovered from a female donor with papillary thyroid cancer or a benign thyroid nodule (not recorded which). Some clones in this sample may be carry-over from other donors' samples. The sequencing sample was made of tumor tissue.

CDR3 sequence: CASSLETWSGYTF. The nucleotide sequence reads as follows: TGTGCCAGCAGCTTAGAGACATGGAGTGGCTACACCTTC. This chain joins TRBV11-3 to TRBJ1-2; too little of a D gene remains to name it. Trimming costs V 0 bases and J 7 bases, and their ends lie 9 bases apart. Reading the germline V gene gives CDR1 SGHNT and CDR2 YENEEA. The CDR3 holds 13 amino acids from the cysteine to the phenylalanine. CDR3 DNA only is kept here, 39 bases in frame from base 1.